The rows below give T cell receptor beta chains drawn from one sample of a study of blood T cell repertoires in COVID-19. The table came from immunoSEQ multiplex PCR; TCRdb's copy has only in-frame clones and leaves some out. The table lists hundreds of thousands of clones, roughly 87% of them singletons. The sequenced sample consisted of PBMCs or T cells enriched from blood (not recorded which). These receptors all stem from a woman between 25 and 40 years old who had recovered from COVID-19. Both conserved end residues are part of each CDR3. A D gene is named only where the DNA matches it firmly. Clone size is given for some rows only: seen once, a few or many times, or a class if the clone is expanded.

clone_size	j_call	d_call	v_call	cdr3_nt	cdr3_aa
.	TRBJ1-4	TRBD1	TRBV18	TGTGCCAGCTCACCGTGGACAGGGGGAGGTGAAAAACTGTTTTTT	CASSPWTGGGEKLFF
.	TRBJ2-7	.	TRBV27	TGTGCCAGCAGTTTACAGGGCTGGGGCGAGCAGTACTTC	CASSLQGWGEQYF
once	TRBJ2-1	.	TRBV6-2/TRBV6-3	TGTGCCAGCAGTGGCTGGGCGGGGTCCGCGAACCCCGGGAATGAGCAGTTCTTC	CASSGWAGSANPGNEQFF
.	TRBJ2-7	.	TRBV9	TGTGCCAGCAGCGTATCAGGTCAATACGAGCAGTACTTC	CASSVSGQYEQYF
.	TRBJ1-5	.	TRBV21-1	TGTGCCAGCAGCAAAAAGGCTGCAGGGGGCAAGGGCAATCAGCCCCAGCATTTT	CASSKKAAGGKGNQPQHF
.	TRBJ1-1	TRBD1	TRBV25-1	TGTGCCAGCAGTGGGGACAGGACGGTGAACACTGAAGCTTTCTTT	CASSGDRTVNTEAFF
.	TRBJ2-7	TRBD2	TRBV4-2	TGTGCCAGCAGCCACGAACCGGGGGTAACTAGCGGGAGAACGTACGAGCAGTACTTC	CASSHEPGVTSGRTYEQYF
.	TRBJ1-2	.	TRBV10-3	TGTGCCATCAGTGAGTCGGGCAGCCTCCGCTATGGCTACACCTTC	CAISESGSLRYGYTF
.	TRBJ1-2	TRBD1	TRBV18	TGTGCCAGCTCACGGACAGGGATGAGCGCCCGAGATGGCTACACCTTC	CASSRTGMSARDGYTF
.	TRBJ2-6	.	TRBV9	TGTGCCAGCAGCTCCCGGGATTACTTCTCTGGGGCCAACGTCCTGACTTTC	CASSSRDYFSGANVLTF
.	TRBJ1-1	.	TRBV5-1	TGCGCCAGCAGCCCTGACACCTTGAACACTGAAGCTTTCTTT	CASSPDTLNTEAFF
.	TRBJ2-3	.	TRBV9	TGTGCCAGCAGCGTAGCTCGGCAGGTGCGCACAGATACGCAGTATTTT	CASSVARQVRTDTQYF
.	TRBJ1-6	TRBD1	TRBV6-5	TGTGCCAGCACAACAGGGGGGGACCATTCACCCCTCCACTTT	CASTTGGDHSPLHF
.	TRBJ2-7	TRBD1	TRBV7-9	TGTGCCAGCAGCTTCCGGGACAGGGGCTCCTACGAGCAGTACTTC	CASSFRDRGSYEQYF
few	TRBJ1-1	TRBD1	TRBV5-1	TGCGCCAGCGGAGGCGGGACAGCTGGGAACACTGAAGCTTTCTTT	CASGGGTAGNTEAFF
.	TRBJ2-7	TRBD1	TRBV23-1	TGCGCCAGCAGTCAGGGACAGGGGGACTACGAGCAGTACTTC	CASSQGQGDYEQYF
.	TRBJ2-5	TRBD2	TRBV27	TGTGCCAGCAGTTTATACACCGGACTAGCGGGACGAGGGGGCGAGACCCAGTACTTC	CASSLYTGLAGRGGETQYF
.	TRBJ2-1	TRBD1	TRBV2	TGTGCCAGCAGTGGACCAGGGGGCGCTTACAATGAGCAGTTCTTC	CASSGPGGAYNEQFF
.	TRBJ2-7	.	TRBV12-3/TRBV12-4	TGTGCCAGCAGTTCCCCCTTATACGAGCAGTACTTC	CASSSPLYEQYF
.	TRBJ1-2	TRBD1	TRBV28	TGTGCCAGCACGGGACAGGGAAGGGGCTACACCTTC	CASTGQGRGYTF
.	TRBJ2-7	TRBD1	TRBV27	TGTGCCAGCAGTGCCTCCGGGACAGGCCGAGAAGAGCAGTACTTC	CASSASGTGREEQYF
.	TRBJ2-7	TRBD1	TRBV7-9	TGTGCCAGCAGCTTGACAGGGCCGGGAGAGCAGTACTTC	CASSLTGPGEQYF
once	TRBJ2-7	TRBD2	TRBV5-4	TGTGCCAGCAGCTCCATTCAGACTAGCGGGTCCTACGAGCAGTACTTC	CASSSIQTSGSYEQYF
.	TRBJ2-1	.	TRBV7-9	TGTGCCAGCAGCGTCGGACAGTACAATGAGCAGTTCTTC	CASSVGQYNEQFF
.	TRBJ2-1	TRBD2	TRBV5-1	TGCGCCAGCCAAATCTCTAGCGGGGTCAATGAGCAGTTCTTC	CASQISSGVNEQFF
.	TRBJ1-2	.	TRBV25-1	TGTGCCAGCAGTCGAAGCCCCTTCGATGGCTACACCTTC	CASSRSPFDGYTF
.	TRBJ2-1	TRBD2	TRBV3-1/TRBV3-2	TGTGCCAGCAGCCAAGGAGCGGGAAGGGTGGATGAGCAGTTCTTC	CASSQGAGRVDEQFF
.	TRBJ1-4	TRBD1	TRBV5-1	TGCGCCAGCAGCACTGGACAGGCAACTAATGAAAAACTGTTTTTT	CASSTGQATNEKLFF
.	TRBJ1-1	.	TRBV7-9	TGTGCCAGCAGCTTCGGTTTCCGCGGGTGGAACACTGAAGCTTTCTTT	CASSFGFRGWNTEAFF
once	TRBJ1-5	TRBD1	TRBV27	TGTGCCAGGAGGTGGGAACGGGACAGGGGGCGGGGGGATACTCAGCCCCAGCATTTT	CARRWERDRGRGDTQPQHF
.	TRBJ2-5	TRBD2	TRBV11-2	TGTGCCAGCAGCTTATCGTTGGGGAGGGAAGAGACCCAGTACTTC	CASSLSLGREETQYF
.	TRBJ2-2	.	TRBV4-2	TGTGCCAGCAGCCAAGAAGTGTCTAGCCTTAACACCGGGGAGCTGTTTTTT	CASSQEVSSLNTGELFF
.	TRBJ1-2	.	TRBV24-1	TGTGCCACCAGTGAAGCAGGGAAAAACTATGGCTACACCTTC	CATSEAGKNYGYTF
.	TRBJ2-5	TRBD2	TRBV19	TGTGCCAGTAGTAGCGGGAGAGGAGAGACCCAGTACTTC	CASSSGRGETQYF
.	TRBJ2-7	TRBD1	TRBV27	TGTGCCAGCAGTTTCCTTCAGACAGGGGGCGCAGCGTACGAGCAGTACTTC	CASSFLQTGGAAYEQYF
.	TRBJ2-2	TRBD2	TRBV28	TGTGCCAGCAGTGTAAGCGTACTAGCGGGAGACACCGGGGAGCTGTTTTTT	CASSVSVLAGDTGELFF
.	TRBJ2-6	.	TRBV5-1	TGCGCCAGCAGCTTCCCTGAGGGCGCTGGGGCCAACGTCCTGACTTTC	CASSFPEGAGANVLTF
.	TRBJ2-6	.	TRBV28	TGTGCCAGCAGCATCCAGGGGGGCAGGATCGGGGCCAACGTCCTGACTTTC	CASSIQGGRIGANVLTF
.	TRBJ2-1	.	TRBV6-5	TGTGCCAGCTCCCCACCCGGACTGTTGGGGGAGCAGTTCTTC	CASSPPGLLGEQFF
.	TRBJ1-2	.	TRBV7-2	TGTGCCAGCAGCCAACCCCCATTAGTTCATGGCTACACCTTC	CASSQPPLVHGYTF
.	TRBJ2-2	TRBD1	TRBV28	TGTGCCAGCAGTTTATTCGGGACAGGGTACGGGGAGCTGTTTTTT	CASSLFGTGYGELFF
.	TRBJ2-1	TRBD2	TRBV28	TGTGCCAGCAGTTCGGGTAGCGGGGGGTTCGACAATGAGCAGTTCTTC	CASSSGSGGFDNEQFF
.	TRBJ1-5	.	TRBV12-3/TRBV12-4	TGTGCCAGCAGTATCCAGCGCCATGGGCCCCAGCATTTT	CASSIQRHGPQHF
few	TRBJ2-1	TRBD2	TRBV28	TGTGCCAGCAGTTTACGGGAGGGCTCCTACAATGAGCAGTTCTTC	CASSLREGSYNEQFF
.	TRBJ1-4	.	TRBV5-1	TGCGCCAGCAGCTTGGCCGGAGGGTTGGAAGATGAAAAACTGTTTTTT	CASSLAGGLEDEKLFF
.	TRBJ2-7	.	TRBV9	TGTGCCAGCAGCTCCTCCGGGACAACTTACTCCTACGAGCAGTACTTC	CASSSSGTTYSYEQYF
.	TRBJ1-1	.	TRBV18	TGTGCCAGCTCACCAACTAGCAGGCTGGGCACTGAAGCTTTCTTT	CASSPTSRLGTEAFF
.	TRBJ2-2	TRBD2	TRBV5-1	TGCGCCAGCAGCTTGGCGACTAGCGGGAGTTTTTCCGGGGAGCTGTTTTTT	CASSLATSGSFSGELFF
.	TRBJ1-1	TRBD1	TRBV19	TGTGCCAGTAGCCCACTACCCATTACAGGGGGCACTGAAGCTTTCTTT	CASSPLPITGGTEAFF
once	TRBJ2-7	.	TRBV29-1	TGCAGCGTCTGGCACTACGAGCAGTACTTC	CSVWHYEQYF
.	TRBJ1-6	.	TRBV9	TGTGCCAGCAGCATCTCGAGGGAGGCGAGAAATTCACCCCTCCACTTT	CASSISREARNSPLHF
.	TRBJ2-1	.	TRBV5-4	TGTGCCAGCAGCTTGGCCGGACAGAGCTCCTACAATGAGCAGTTCTTC	CASSLAGQSSYNEQFF
.	TRBJ2-5	TRBD2	TRBV5-1	TGCGCCAGCAGCTTGGGGCCTACAGCGGGGGGGCTCTGGGAGACCCAGTACTTC	CASSLGPTAGGLWETQYF
.	TRBJ1-2	.	TRBV7-2	TGTGCCAGCAGCTTAATGCAGGGCCTTAACTATGGCTACACCTTC	CASSLMQGLNYGYTF
few	TRBJ1-1	TRBD1	TRBV11-2	TGTGCCAGCAGCTTAGACCGGGACAGGGGAGTTCCAGCTTTCTTT	CASSLDRDRGVPAFF
.	TRBJ2-7	TRBD1	TRBV27	TGTGCCAGCAGTTTAATAGGACAGGGAACGGGCGAGCAGTACTTC	CASSLIGQGTGEQYF
.	TRBJ2-7	TRBD1	TRBV10-3	TGTGCCATCAGTGAGTCGATGGGGACAGGGATATCACACGAGCAGTACTTC	CAISESMGTGISHEQYF
.	TRBJ2-2	.	TRBV14	TGTGCCAGCAGCCTAACCCTAGCCGGGGAGCTGTTTTTT	CASSLTLAGELFF